This T cell receptor beta chain was obtained from a study of CD4 T cells in relation to SARS-CoV-2 and coronaviruses. In the case of this clone: Its antigen is not known.

TCRdb's copy holds only in-frame clones and misses some; the assay was immunoSEQ multiplex PCR. In the table there are around 25,000 clones, roughly 76% of which are singletons. Before the COVID-19 pandemic, during about 2011-2019, CD4+ T cells were taken from unexposed donors. The cells were cultured for approximately 10 days before CD4+ T cells were isolated. Fresh IL-2 medium replaced half the medium on days 3 and 7. Study findings and constraints: Pre-pandemic and post-infection samples never came from the same donor.

The CDR3 length is 15 residues. In germline, CDR1 is SGHTA, CDR2 FQGTGA. Between the trimmed V and J ends, which lost 3 bases and 1 base, there was a span of 11 bases. The rearrangement links TRBV7-3 to TRBJ2-3; D remains unclear. The sample consisted of CD4+ T cells from PBMCs, cultured in vitro. The sequence was obtained from a human donor in good health. The CDR3 protein is CASSLDGVGTDTQYF. CDR3 in DNA: TGTGCCAGCAGCTTGGACGGAGTGGGCACAGATACGCAGTATTTT.